This T cell receptor beta chain was sequenced during a study of T cell responses to AZD1222 COVID-19 vaccine. The repertoire was sequenced with immunoSEQ multiplex PCR; TCRdb's copy has only in-frame clones and lacks some. The sample consists of roughly 150,000 clones, 80% to 95% of them appearing once. The CDR3 consists of 15 residues. The V end was cut by 0 bases, the J end by 3 bases, with 15 bases between. In germline, CDR1 is GTSNPN, CDR2 SVGIG (reference sequence). The TCR was taken from an adult in good health. This sequence joins TRBV30 and TRBJ2-7; D may be TRBD2 (6 bases). The sample consisted of peripheral blood, taken on day 0 of AZD1222 vaccination. CDR3 DNA: TGTGCCTGGAGTGTACGGAGGGTTCTTCGCTACGAGCAGTACTTC. It codes for CAWSVRRVLRYEQYF.